This note documents a single T cell receptor (beta chain) sequence. As yet, its antigen is unknown. Researchers reported that TCR beta cDNA libraries carried unique molecular identifiers. TCRdb called the PCR reads again in MiXCR, with one record for every CDR3 protein. There are hundreds of thousands of distinct CDR3 sequences in the sample; roughly three fifths occur only once, and around 11% lies in the top ten. Between the trimmed V and J ends, which lost 8 bases and 2 bases, there was a span of 13 bases. CDR1 is KGHSH and CDR2 is LQKENI in the germline V gene. This CDR3 contains 13 residues. This sample was taken from a study of post-analysis software for immune sequencing data. Findings of the study overall: The five TRBV segments detected at higher frequency in patients than in controls included TRBV5-6, TRBV5-1 and TRBV20-1.

The sample consisted of blood. This sequence was found in a girl aged 2-10 years with multiple sclerosis. V usage is TRBV18 and J usage is TRBJ2-7; tentatively, D is TRBD2 (5 bases). CDR3 DNA sequence: TGTGCCAGCAGTCCCGCCGGGACCTACGAGCAGTACTTC. Its translation: CASSPAGTYEQYF.